This T cell receptor (beta chain) originates from a study of cytomegalovirus exposure and HLA in healthy donors. The study's findings and limits: Reported performance of the classifier showed diagnosis of cytomegalovirus status with high specificity and sensitivity.

This CDR3 is 19 amino acids long. Germline V gene sequence: CDR1 MNHEY, CDR2 SMNVEV (reference sequence). V was clipped by 5 bases and J by 5 bases; unmatched bases: 14. A remark on this clone: The target antigen is unknown.

TCRdb keeps only in-frame clones here, not all; method: immunoSEQ multiplex PCR. Altogether about 260,000 clones are present, around 91% being singletons, with the ten largest covering approximately 3.1%. The donors formed part of the roughly 120-subject validation cohort, distinct from the roughly 620-subject first cohort. The sequence derives from a woman aged 25 to 39 in good health and CMV-seronegative. Material: PBMCs. The V gene is TRBV27, the J gene TRBJ2-2; the match to TRBD2 covers 13 bases. The CDR3 sequence: CASSPYGLAGAVLTGELFF. The DNA of the CDR3 is TGTGCCAGCAGTCCCTATGGACTAGCGGGAGCAGTACTAACCGGGGAGCTGTTTTTT.